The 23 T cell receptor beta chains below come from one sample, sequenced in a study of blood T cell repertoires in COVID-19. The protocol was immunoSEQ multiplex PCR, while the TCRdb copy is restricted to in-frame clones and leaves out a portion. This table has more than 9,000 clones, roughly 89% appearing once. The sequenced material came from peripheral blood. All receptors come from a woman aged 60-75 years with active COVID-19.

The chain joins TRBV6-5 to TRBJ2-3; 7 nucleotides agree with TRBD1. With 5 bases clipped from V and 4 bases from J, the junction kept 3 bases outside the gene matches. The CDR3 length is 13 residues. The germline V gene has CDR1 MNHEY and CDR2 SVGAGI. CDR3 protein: CASSMTGPDTQYF. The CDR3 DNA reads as TGTGCCAGCAGTATGACAGGGCCAGATACGCAGTATTTT.

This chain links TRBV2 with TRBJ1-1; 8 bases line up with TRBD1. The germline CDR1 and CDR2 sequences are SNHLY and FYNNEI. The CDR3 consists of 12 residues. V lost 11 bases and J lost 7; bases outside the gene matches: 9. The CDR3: CAGGQGANEAFF. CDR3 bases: TGTGCCGGGGGTCAGGGGGCCAATGAAGCTTTCTTT.

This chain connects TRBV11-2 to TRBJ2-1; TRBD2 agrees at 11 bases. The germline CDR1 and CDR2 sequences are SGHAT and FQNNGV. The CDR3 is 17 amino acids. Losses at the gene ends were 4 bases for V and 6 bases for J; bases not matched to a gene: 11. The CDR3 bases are TGTGCCAGCAGCTGGGGGGTACTAGCGGGAGACTTCAATGAGCAGTTCTTC. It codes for CASSWGVLAGDFNEQFF.

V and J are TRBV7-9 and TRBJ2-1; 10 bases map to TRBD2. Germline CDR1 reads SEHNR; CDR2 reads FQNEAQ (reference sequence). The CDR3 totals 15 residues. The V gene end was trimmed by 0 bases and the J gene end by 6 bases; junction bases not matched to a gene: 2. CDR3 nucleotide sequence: TGTGCCAGCAGCTTAGCCGGGACTAGCGCCAATGAGCAGTTCTTC. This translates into CASSLAGTSANEQFF.

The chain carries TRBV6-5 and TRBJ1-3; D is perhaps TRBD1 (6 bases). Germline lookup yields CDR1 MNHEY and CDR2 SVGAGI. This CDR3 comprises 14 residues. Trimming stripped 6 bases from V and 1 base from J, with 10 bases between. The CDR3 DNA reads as TGTGCCAGCAGAGCACAGGGATCTGGAAACACCATATATTTT. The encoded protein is CASRAQGSGNTIYF.

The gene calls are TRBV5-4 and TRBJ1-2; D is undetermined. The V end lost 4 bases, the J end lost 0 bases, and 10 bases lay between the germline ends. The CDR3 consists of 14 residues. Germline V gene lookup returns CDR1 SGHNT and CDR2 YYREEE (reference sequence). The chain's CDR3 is CASSPAVTNYGYTF. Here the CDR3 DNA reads TGTGCCAGCAGCCCCGCGGTGACTAACTATGGCTACACCTTC.

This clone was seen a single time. CDR3: CASSWGGSGSSYNEQFF. The CDR3 DNA reads TGTGCCAGCAGCTGGGGCGGTAGCGGGAGCTCCTACAATGAGCAGTTCTTC. The rearrangement links TRBV5-4 to TRBJ2-1, with 9 bases that match TRBD2. Germline V gene data show CDR1 as SGHNT and CDR2 as YYREEE (reference sequence). CDR3 length equals 17 residues. V was clipped by 3 bases and J by 0 bases; unmatched bases: 7.

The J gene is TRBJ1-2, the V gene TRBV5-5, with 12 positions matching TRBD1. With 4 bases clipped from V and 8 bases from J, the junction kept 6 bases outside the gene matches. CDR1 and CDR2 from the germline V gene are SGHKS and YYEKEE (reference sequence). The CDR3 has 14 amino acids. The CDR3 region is CASSIGDRGQGYTF. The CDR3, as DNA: TGTGCCAGCAGCATCGGGGACAGGGGGCAAGGCTACACCTTC.

In DNA form, the CDR3 reads TGTGCCAGCAGTCGACAGGGGTCGGTGAACACTGAAGCTTTCTTT. Amino acids: CASSRQGSVNTEAFF. The chain uses TRBV27 and TRBJ1-1; 8 nucleotides agree with TRBD1. This CDR3 region has 15 residues. Germline lookup yields CDR1 MNHEY and CDR2 SMNVEV (reference sequence). The V and J ends lost 5 bases and 0 bases, in that order; junction bases with no gene match: 5.

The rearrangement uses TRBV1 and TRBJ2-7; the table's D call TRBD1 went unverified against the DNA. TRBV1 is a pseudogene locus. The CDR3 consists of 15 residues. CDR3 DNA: TGCACCAGCGATAGGTGGGGGACAGTAATCTACGAGCAGTACGTC. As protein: CTSDRWGTVIYEQYV.

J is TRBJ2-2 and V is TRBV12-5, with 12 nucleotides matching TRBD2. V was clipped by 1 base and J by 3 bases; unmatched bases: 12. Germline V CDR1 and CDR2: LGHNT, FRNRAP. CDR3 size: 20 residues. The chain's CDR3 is CASGLDAWTSGAGDTGELFF. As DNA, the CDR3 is TGTGCTAGTGGTTTGGACGCTTGGACTAGCGGGGCGGGGGACACCGGGGAGCTGTTTTTT.

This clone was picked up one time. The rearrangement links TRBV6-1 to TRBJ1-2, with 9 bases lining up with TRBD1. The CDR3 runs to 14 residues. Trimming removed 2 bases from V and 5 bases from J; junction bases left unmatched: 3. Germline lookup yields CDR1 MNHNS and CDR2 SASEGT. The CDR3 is CASSEFDRGYGYTF. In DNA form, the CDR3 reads TGTGCCAGCAGTGAATTCGACAGGGGGTATGGCTACACCTTC.

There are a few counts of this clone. CDR3 region: CSANRGQNTEAFF. The CDR3 bases are TGCAGCGCTAACAGGGGGCAAAACACTGAAGCTTTCTTT. The rearrangement uses TRBV29-1 and TRBJ1-1; 9 bases match TRBD1. This CDR3 region has 13 residues. With 7 bases clipped from V and 2 bases from J, the junction kept 5 bases outside the gene matches. Germline lookup yields CDR1 SQVTM and CDR2 ANQGSEA. Full variable domain (remainder filled in from reference TRBV29-1 and TRBJ1-1): SAVISQKPSRDICQRGTSLTIQCQVDSQVTMMFWYRQQPGQSLTLIATANQGSEATYESGFVIDKFPISRPNLTFSTLTVSNMSPEDSSIYLCSANRGQNTEAFFGQGTRLTVV.

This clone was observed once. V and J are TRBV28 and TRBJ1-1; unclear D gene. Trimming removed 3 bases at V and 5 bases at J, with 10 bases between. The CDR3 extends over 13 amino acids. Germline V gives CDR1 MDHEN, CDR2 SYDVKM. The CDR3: CASSLIRGTEAFF. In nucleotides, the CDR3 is TGTGCCAGCAGTTTGATACGAGGGACTGAAGCTTTCTTT.

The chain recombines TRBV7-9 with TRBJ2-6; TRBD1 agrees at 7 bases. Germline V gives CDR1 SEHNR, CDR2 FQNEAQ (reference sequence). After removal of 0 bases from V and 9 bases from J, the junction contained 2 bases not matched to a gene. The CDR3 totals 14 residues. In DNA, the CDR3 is TGTGCCAGCAGCTTAGCTGGGGACAGCAACGTCCTGACTTTC. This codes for CASSLAGDSNVLTF.

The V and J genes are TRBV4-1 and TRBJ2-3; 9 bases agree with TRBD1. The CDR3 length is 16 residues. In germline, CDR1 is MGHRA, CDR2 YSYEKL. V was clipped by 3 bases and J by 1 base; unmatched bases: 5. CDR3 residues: CASSHDRGFGTDTQYF. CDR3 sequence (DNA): TGCGCCAGCAGCCACGACAGGGGGTTTGGCACAGATACGCAGTATTTT.

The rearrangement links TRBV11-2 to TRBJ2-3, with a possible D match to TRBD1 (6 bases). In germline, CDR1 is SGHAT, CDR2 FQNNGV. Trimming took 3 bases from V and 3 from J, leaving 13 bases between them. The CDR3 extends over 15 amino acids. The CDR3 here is CASSFNQGMTDTQYF. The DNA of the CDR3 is TGTGCCAGCAGCTTCAACCAGGGGATGACAGATACGCAGTATTTT.

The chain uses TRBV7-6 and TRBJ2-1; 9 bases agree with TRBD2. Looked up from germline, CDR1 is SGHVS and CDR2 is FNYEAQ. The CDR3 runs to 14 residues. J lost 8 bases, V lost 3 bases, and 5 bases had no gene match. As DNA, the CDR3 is TGTGCCAGCAGCTTGGCGGGGGGGCCTGATGAGCAGTTCTTC. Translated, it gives CASSLAGGPDEQFF.

CDR3: CASSLGPGSYEQYF. As DNA, the CDR3 is TGTGCCAGCAGCTTAGGTCCGGGATCCTACGAGCAGTACTTC. V gene TRBV7-7 combines with J gene TRBJ2-7, with D possibly TRBD2 on 5 matching bases. In germline, CDR1 is SSHAT, CDR2 FNYEAQ (reference sequence). The CDR3 spans 14 residues. The V gene lost 1 base and the J gene lost 1 base, with 8 bases spanning the gap.

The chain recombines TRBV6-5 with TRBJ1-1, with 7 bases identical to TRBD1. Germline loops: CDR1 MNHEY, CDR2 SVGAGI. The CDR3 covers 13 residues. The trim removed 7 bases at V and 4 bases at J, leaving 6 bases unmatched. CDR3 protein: CASNLQGPTEAFF. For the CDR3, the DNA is TGTGCCAGCAACCTACAGGGGCCCACTGAAGCTTTCTTT.

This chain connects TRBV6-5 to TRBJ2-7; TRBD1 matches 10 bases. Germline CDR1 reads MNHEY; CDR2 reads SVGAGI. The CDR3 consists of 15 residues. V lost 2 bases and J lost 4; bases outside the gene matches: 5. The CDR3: CASSYRDRGLYEQYF. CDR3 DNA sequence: TGTGCCAGCAGTTACCGGGACAGGGGTCTATACGAGCAGTACTTC.

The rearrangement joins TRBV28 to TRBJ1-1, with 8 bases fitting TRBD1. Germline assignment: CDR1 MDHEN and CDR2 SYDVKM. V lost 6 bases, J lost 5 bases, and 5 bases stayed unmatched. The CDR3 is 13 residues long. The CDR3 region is CASRGQERTEAFF. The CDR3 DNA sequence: TGTGCCAGCAGGGGACAGGAGAGGACTGAAGCTTTCTTT.

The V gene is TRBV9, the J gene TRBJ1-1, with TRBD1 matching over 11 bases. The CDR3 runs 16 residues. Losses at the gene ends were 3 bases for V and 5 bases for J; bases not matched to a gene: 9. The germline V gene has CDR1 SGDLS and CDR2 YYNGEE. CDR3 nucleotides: TGTGCCAGCAGCGAGAGGGACAGGGGGTATGAAACTGAAGCTTTCTTT. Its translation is CASSERDRGYETEAFF.